The source of this T cell receptor (beta chain) is a study of PD-L1 blockade in urothelial cancer. Repertoires were generated with immunoSEQ multiplex PCR, while TCRdb's copy carries only in-frame clones and drops some. The sample carries about 35,000 clones, more than 75% recorded once. CDR3 length: 17 residues. Germline V gene data show CDR1 as MNHNS and CDR2 as SASEGT. V trimming: 3 bases; J trimming: 4 bases; junction bases outside the gene matches: 14. The time point here: peripheral blood 6 weeks after treatment start. The sample was PBMCs, taken around atezolizumab (anti-PD-L1) treatment. The sequence derives from a middle-aged man with urothelial cancer. This sequence joins TRBV6-1 and TRBJ2-5; the match to TRBD2 covers 7 bases. The CDR3, as DNA: TGTGCCAGCAGTGATAAGGTGGGCGGGAGCCCGCGAGAGACCCAGTACTTC. Translated, it gives CASSDKVGGSPRETQYF.